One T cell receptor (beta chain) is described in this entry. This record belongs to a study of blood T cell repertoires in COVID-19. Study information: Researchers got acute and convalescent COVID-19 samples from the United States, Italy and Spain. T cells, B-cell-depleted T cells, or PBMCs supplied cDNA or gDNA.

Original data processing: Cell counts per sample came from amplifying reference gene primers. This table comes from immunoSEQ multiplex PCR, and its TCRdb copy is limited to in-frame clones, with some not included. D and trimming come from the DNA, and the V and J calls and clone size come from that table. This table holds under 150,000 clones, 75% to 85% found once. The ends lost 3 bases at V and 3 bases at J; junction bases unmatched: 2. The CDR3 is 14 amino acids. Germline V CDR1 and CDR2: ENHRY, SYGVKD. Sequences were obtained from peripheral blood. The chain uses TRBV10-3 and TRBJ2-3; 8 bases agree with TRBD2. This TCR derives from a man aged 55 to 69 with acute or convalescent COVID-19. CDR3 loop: CAISEIAGTDTQYF. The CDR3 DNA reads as TGTGCCATCAGTGAAATAGCGGGGACAGATACGCAGTATTTT.